This T cell receptor beta chain was recorded in a study of cytomegalovirus exposure and HLA in healthy donors. Study-level points and caveats: Highly shared variants forming one cluster were likely a sequencing artifact.

As concerns this clone: The antigen is not known.

Germline V gene data show CDR1 as SGHNT and CDR2 as YYREEE (reference sequence). V gave up 2 bases and J gave up 0 bases, with 11 bases separating them. The CDR3 covers 15 residues. The PCR contained 60 Vbeta and 13 Jbeta primers. Original analysis: Later, an analysis found about 83 million unique TCR beta chains, and approximately 10 million of these were shared. Measured with immunoSEQ multiplex PCR; TCRdb has only the in-frame clones, and not every one. V and J calls and clone size are copied from that table; D and trimming were computed from the DNA. Of about 130,000 clones listed, about 78% are singletons.

The chain is built from TRBV5-4 and TRBJ2-5; the D gene is possibly TRBD1 (5 bases). This clonotype was obtained from a human donor in good health. The sample was PBMCs. The CDR3 here is CASSFIQVHQETQYF. CDR3 DNA sequence: TGTGCCAGCAGCTTCATACAGGTCCACCAAGAGACCCAGTACTTC.